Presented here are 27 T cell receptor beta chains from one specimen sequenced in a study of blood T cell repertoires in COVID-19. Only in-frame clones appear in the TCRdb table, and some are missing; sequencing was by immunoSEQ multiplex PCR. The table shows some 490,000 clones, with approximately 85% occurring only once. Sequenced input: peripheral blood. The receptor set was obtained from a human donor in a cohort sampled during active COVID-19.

CDR3 sequence reads: CASSLNTLLAKNIQYF. The CDR3 DNA is TGTGCCAGCAGCTTAAACACACTACTAGCCAAAAACATTCAGTACTTC. The chain employs TRBV7-2 and TRBJ2-4; D call uncertain. V was pared by 2 bases and J by 0 bases, with 11 bases between. The CDR3 runs to 16 residues. The germline V gene has CDR1 SGHTA and CDR2 FQGNSA.

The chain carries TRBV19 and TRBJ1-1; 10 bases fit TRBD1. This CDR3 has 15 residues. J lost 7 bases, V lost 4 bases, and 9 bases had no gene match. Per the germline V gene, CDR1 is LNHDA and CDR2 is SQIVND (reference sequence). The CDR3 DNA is TGTGCCAGTAGTACGGGGGGACAGGGGAAAGATGAAGCTTTCTTT. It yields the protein CASSTGGQGKDEAFF.

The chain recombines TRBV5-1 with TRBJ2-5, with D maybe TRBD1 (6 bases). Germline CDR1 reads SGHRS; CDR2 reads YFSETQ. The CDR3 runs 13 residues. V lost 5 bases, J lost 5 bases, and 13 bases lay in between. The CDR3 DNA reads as TGCGCCAGCAGGTTACAGGGCAGGGAGACCCAGTACTTC. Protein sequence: CASRLQGRETQYF. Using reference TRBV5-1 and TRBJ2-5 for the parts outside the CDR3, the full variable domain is KAGVTQTPRYLIKTRGQQVTLSCSPISGHRSVSWYQQTPGQGLQFLFEYFSETQRNKGNFPGRFSGRQFSNSRSEMNVSTLELGDSALYLCASRLQGRETQYFGPGTRLLVL.

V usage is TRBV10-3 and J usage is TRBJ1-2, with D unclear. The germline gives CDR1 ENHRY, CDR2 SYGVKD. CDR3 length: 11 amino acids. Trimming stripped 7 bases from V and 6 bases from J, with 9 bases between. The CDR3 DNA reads TGTGCCATCACGACGGGAAATGGCTACACCTTC. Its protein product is CAITTGNGYTF.

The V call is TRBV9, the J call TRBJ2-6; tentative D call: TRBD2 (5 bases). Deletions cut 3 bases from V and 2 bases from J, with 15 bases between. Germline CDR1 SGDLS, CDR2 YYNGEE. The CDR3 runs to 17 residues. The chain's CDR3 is CASSGNQRGPGANVLTF. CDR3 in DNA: TGTGCCAGCAGCGGAAACCAACGGGGTCCTGGGGCCAACGTCCTGACTTTC.

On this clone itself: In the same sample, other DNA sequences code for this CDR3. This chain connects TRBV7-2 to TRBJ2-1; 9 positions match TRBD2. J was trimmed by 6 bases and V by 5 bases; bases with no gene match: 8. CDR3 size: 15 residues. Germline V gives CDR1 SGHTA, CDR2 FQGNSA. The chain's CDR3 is CASSPRGGRANEQFF. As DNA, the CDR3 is TGTGCCAGCAGCCCCAGGGGCGGGAGGGCCAATGAGCAGTTCTTC.

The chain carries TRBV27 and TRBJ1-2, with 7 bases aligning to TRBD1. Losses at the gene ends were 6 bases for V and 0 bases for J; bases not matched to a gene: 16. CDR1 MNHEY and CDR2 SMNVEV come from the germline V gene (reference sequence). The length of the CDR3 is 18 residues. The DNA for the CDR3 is TGTGCCAGCAGCCACGACCCGGCTCCAGGGGGAGCTAACTATGGCTACACCTTC. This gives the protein CASSHDPAPGGANYGYTF.

The DNA for the CDR3 is TGTGCCAGCAGTGGGACTCGGGGGGCCGGAAACACCATATATTTT. It translates to CASSGTRGAGNTIYF. The gene calls are TRBV2 and TRBJ1-3; tentative D call: TRBD1 (6 bases). The CDR3 is made up of 15 amino acids. CDR1 is SNHLY, CDR2 FYNNEI, per germline. The V end lost 4 bases, the J end lost 4 bases, and 14 bases lay between the germline ends. Full variable domain (missing parts from reference TRBV2 and TRBJ1-3): EPEVTQTPSHQVTQMGQEVILRCVPISNHLYFYWYRQILGQKVEFLVSFYNNEISEKSEIFDDQFSVERPDGSNFTLKIRSTKLEDSAMYFCASSGTRGAGNTIYFGEGSWLTVV.

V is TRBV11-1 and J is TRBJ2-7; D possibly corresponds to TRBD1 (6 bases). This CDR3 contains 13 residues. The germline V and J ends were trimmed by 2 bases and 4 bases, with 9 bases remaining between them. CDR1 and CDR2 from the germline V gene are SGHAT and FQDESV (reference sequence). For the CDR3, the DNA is TGTGCCAGCAGCTTATCAGACAGGTACGAGCAGTACTTC. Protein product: CASSLSDRYEQYF.

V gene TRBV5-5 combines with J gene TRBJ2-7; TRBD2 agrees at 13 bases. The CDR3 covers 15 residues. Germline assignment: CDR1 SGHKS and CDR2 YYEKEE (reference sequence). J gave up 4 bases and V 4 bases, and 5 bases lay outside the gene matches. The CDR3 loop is CASSVTSGREYEQYF. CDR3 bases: TGTGCCAGCAGCGTCACTAGCGGGAGGGAATACGAGCAGTACTTC.

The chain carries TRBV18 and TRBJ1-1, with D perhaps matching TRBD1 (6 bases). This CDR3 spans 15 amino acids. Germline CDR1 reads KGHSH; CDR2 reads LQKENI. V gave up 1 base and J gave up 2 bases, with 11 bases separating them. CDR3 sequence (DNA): TGTGCCAGCTCACCACGAGGGGGTCCCAACACTGAAGCTTTCTTT. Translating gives CASSPRGGPNTEAFF.

Here the CDR3 reads CASSPAGTFYEQYF. In nucleotides, the CDR3 is TGTGCCAGCTCACCAGCGGGAACCTTTTACGAGCAGTACTTC. The rearrangement joins TRBV18 to TRBJ2-7, with D possibly matching TRBD2 (6 bases). Germline V gene data show CDR1 as KGHSH and CDR2 as LQKENI. The CDR3 runs 14 residues. The germline V and J ends were trimmed by 2 bases and 4 bases, with 12 bases remaining between them.

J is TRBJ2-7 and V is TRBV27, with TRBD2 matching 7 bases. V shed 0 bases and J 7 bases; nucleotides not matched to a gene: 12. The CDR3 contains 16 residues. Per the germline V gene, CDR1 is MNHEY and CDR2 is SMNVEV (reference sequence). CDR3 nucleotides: TGTGCCAGCAGTTTATCGCTATGGGGAGGGGTTGGGGAGCAGTACTTC. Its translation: CASSLSLWGGVGEQYF.

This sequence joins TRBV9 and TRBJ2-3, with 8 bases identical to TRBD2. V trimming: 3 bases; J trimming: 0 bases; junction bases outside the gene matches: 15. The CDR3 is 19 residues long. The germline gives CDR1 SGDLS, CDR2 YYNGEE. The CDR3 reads CASSEGDSGIISSTDTQYF. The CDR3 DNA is TGTGCCAGCAGCGAGGGTGATAGCGGGATCATTTCGAGCACAGATACGCAGTATTTT.

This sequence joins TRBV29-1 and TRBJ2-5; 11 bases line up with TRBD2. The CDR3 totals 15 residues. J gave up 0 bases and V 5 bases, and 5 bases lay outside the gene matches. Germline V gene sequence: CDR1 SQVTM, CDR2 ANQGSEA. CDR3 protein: CSVYSGRAYQETQYF. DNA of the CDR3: TGCAGCGTTTATAGCGGGAGGGCCTACCAAGAGACCCAGTACTTC.

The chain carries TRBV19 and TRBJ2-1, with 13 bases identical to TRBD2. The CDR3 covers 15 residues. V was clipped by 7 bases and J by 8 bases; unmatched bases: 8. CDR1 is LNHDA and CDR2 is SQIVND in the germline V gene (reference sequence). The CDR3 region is CASTTGLAGSDEQFF. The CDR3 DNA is TGTGCCAGTACCACGGGACTAGCGGGGTCGGATGAGCAGTTCTTC.

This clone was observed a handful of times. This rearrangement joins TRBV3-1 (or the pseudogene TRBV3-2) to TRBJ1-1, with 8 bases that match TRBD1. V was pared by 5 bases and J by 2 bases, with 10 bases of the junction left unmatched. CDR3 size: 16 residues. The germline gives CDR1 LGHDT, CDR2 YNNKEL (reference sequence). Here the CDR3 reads CASSNRRDRRNTEAFF. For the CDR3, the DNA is TGTGCCAGCAGCAACCGGCGGGACAGGCGAAACACTGAAGCTTTCTTT.

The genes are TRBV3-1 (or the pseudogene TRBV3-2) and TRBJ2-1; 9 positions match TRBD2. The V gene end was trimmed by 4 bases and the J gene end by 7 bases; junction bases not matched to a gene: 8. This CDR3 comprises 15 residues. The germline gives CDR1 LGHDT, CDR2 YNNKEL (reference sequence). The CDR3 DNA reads TGTGCCAGCAGCCTCCGGACTAGCGTCCGGAATGAGCAGTTCTTC. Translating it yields CASSLRTSVRNEQFF.

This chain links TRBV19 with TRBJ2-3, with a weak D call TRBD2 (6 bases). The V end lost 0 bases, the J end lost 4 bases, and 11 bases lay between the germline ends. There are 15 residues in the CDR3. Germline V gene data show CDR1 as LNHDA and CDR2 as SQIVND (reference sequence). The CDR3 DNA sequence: TGTGCCAGTAGTATAGAGGAGGGTTGGGCAGATACGCAGTATTTT. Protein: CASSIEEGWADTQYF.

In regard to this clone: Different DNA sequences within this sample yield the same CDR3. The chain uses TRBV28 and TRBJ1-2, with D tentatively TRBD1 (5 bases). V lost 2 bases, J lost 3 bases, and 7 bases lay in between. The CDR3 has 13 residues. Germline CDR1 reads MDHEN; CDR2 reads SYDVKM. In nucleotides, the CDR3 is TGTGCCAGCAGTTTACAGGGCCACTATGGCTACACCTTC. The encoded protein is CASSLQGHYGYTF.

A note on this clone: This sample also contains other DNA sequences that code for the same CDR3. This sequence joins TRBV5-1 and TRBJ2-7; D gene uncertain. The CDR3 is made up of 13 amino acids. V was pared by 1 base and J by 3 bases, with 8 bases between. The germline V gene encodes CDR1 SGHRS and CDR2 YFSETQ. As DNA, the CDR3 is TGCGCCAGCAGCTTGAGTGGAGTCTACGAGCAGTACTTC. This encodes CASSLSGVYEQYF.

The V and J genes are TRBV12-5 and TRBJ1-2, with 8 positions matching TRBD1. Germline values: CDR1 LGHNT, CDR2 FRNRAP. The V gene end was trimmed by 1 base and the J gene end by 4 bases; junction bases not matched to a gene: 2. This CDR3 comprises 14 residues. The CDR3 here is CASGLGQGSYGYTF. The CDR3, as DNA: TGTGCTAGTGGTTTGGGACAGGGGAGCTATGGCTACACCTTC.

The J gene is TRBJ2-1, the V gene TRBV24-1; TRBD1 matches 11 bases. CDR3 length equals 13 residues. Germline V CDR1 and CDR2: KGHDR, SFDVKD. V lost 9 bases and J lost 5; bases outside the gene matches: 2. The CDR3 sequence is CATPGQGDNEQFF. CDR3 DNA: TGTGCCACCCCGGGACAGGGGGACAATGAGCAGTTCTTC.

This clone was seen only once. CDR3 in amino acids: CASRLDRYNEKLFF. The CDR3 DNA reads TGTGCCAGCAGGCTAGACAGGTACAATGAAAAACTGTTTTTT. This chain uses TRBV2 with TRBJ1-4; D possibly corresponds to TRBD1 (6 bases). The length of the CDR3 is 14 residues. CDR1 and CDR2 from the germline V gene are SNHLY and FYNNEI. Trimming removed 6 bases from V and 5 bases from J, with 13 bases in between.

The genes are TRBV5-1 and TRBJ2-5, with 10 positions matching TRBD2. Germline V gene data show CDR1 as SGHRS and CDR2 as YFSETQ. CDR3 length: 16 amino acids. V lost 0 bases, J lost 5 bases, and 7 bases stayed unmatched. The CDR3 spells CASSLGTLAGAETQYF. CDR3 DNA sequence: TGCGCCAGCAGCTTGGGGACTCTAGCGGGAGCGGAGACCCAGTACTTC.

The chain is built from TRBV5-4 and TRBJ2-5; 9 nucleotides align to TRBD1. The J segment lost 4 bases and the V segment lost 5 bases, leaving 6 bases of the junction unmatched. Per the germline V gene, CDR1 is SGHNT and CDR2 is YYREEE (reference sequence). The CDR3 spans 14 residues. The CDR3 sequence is CASSKPGQGETQYF. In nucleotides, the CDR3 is TGTGCCAGCAGTAAACCGGGACAGGGAGAGACCCAGTACTTC.

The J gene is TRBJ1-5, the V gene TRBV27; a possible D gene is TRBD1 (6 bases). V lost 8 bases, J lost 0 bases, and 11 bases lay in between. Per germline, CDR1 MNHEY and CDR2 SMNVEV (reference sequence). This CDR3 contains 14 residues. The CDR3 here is CASSGDYSNQPQHF. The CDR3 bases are TGTGCCAGCTCAGGGGATTATAGCAATCAGCCCCAGCATTTT.